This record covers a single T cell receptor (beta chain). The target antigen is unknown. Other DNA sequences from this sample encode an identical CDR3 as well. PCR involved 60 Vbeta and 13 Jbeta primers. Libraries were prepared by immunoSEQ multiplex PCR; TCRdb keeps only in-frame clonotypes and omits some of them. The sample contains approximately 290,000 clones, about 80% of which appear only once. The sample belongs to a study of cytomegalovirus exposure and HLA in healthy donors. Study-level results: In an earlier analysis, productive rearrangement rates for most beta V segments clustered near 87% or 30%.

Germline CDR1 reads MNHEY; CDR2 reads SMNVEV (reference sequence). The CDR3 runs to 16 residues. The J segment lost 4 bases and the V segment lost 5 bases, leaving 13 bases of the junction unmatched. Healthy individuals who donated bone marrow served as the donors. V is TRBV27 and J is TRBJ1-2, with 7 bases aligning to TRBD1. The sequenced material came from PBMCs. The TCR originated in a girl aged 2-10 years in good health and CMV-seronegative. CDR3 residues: CASSRGQGRFLYGYTF. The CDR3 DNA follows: TGTGCCAGCAGTAGGGGGCAGGGACGATTCCTCTATGGCTACACCTTC.